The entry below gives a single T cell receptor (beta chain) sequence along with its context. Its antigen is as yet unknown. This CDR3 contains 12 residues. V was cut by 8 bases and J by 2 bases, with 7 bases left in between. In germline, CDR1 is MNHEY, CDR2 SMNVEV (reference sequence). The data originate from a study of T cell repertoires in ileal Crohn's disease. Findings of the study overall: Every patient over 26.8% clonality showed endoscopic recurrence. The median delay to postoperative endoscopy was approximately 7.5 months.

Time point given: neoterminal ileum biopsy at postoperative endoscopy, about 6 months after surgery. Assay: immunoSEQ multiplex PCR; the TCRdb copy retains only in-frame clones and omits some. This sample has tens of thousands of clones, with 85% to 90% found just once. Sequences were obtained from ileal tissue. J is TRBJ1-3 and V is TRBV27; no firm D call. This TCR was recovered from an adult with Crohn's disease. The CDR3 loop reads CASVSTGNTIYF. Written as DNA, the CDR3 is TGTGCCAGCGTGAGCACTGGAAACACCATATATTTT.